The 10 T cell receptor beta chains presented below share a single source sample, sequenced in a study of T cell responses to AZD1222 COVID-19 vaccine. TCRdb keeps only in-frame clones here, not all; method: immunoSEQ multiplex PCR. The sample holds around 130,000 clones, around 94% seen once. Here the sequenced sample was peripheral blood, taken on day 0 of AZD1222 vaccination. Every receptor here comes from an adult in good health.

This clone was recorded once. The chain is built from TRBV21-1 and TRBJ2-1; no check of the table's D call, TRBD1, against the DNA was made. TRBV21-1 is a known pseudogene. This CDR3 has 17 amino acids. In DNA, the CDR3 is TGTGCCAGCAGCAAAACCCAAACAGGGGGTGCTAGGAATGAGCAGTTCTTC. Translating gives CASSKTQTGGARNEQFF.

CDR3 nucleotide sequence: TGTGCCAGCAGTTATGAGACAGGGGTGTCTGGGGCCAACGTCCTGACTTTC. Translating gives CASSYETGVSGANVLTF. The chain has TRBV28 and TRBJ2-6, with 8 bases identical to TRBD1. J lost 1 base, V lost 4 bases, and 6 bases had no gene match. CDR1 MDHEN and CDR2 SYDVKM come from the germline V gene. This CDR3 comprises 17 residues.

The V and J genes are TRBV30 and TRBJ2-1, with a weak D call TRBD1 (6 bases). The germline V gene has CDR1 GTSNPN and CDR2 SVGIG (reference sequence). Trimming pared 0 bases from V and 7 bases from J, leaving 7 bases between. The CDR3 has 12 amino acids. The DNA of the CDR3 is TGTGCCTGGAGTGTACAGGGAAATGAGCAGTTCTTC. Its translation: CAWSVQGNEQFF.

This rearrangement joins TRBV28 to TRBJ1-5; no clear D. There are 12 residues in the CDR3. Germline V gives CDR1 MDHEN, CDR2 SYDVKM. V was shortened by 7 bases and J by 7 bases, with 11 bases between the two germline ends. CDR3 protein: CASTARLQPQHF. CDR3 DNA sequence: TGTGCCAGCACCGCGCGTCTGCAGCCCCAGCATTTT.

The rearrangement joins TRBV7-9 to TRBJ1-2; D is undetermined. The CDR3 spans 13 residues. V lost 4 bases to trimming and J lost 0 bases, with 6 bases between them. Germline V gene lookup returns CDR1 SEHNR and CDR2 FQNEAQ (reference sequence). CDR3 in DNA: TGTGCCAGCAGCTCAAGACCTAACTATGGCTACACCTTC. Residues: CASSSRPNYGYTF.

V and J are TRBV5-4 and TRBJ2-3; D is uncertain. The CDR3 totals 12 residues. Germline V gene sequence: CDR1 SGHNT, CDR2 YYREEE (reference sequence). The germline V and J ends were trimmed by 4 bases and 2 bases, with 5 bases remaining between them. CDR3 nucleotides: TGTGCCAGCAGCCTCTTCACAGATACGCAGTATTTT. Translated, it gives CASSLFTDTQYF.

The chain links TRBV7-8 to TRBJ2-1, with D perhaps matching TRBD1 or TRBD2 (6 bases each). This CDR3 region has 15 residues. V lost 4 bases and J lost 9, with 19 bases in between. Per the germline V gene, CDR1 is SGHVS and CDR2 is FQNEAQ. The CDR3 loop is CASSSQGTETSEQFF. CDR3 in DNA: TGTGCCAGCAGCTCTCAGGGGACTGAGACCTCTGAGCAGTTCTTC. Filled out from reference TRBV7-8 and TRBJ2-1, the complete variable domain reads GAGVSQSPRYKVAKRGQDVALRCDPISGHVSLFWYQQALGQGPEFLTYFQNEAQLDKSGLPSDRFFAERPEGSVSTLKIQRTQQEDSAVYLCASSSQGTETSEQFFGPGTRLTVL.

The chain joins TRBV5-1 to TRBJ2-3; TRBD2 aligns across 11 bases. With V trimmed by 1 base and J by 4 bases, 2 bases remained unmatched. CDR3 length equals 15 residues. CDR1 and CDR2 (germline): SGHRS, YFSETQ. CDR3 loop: CASSLTSGSSDTQYF. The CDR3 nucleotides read TGCGCCAGCAGCTTGACTAGCGGGAGCTCAGATACGCAGTATTTT.

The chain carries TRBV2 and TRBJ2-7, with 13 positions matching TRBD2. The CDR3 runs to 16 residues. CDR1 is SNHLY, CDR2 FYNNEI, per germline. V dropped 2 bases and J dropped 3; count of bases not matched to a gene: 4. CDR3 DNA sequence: TGTGCCAGCAGTGAATCGGGGACTAGCGGGGACTACGAGCAGTACTTC. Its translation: CASSESGTSGDYEQYF.

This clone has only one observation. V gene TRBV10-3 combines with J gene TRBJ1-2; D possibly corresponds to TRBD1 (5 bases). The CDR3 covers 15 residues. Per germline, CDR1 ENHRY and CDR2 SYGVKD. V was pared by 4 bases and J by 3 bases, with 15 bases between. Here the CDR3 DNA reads TGTGCCATCAGTGGTATAGGCCGGGGGGACTATGGCTACACCTTC. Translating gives CAISGIGRGDYGYTF.